A single sample gave rise to the 23 T cell receptor beta chains below, sequenced in a study of CD8 T cells in Susac syndrome. RNA was extracted with the RNeasy kit, and a quantity of about 0.45 to 1 ug was reverse transcribed using random hexamers. TCRdb reprocessed the immunoSEQ multiplex PCR reads via MiXCR and lists one record per CDR3 protein. In the table there are about 300,000 distinct CDR3 sequences, 90% to 95% of which are singletons. Source material: CD4+ T cells from PBMCs. These receptors came from a human donor with multiple sclerosis.

The genes are TRBV5-4 and TRBJ2-3, with D unresolved. Germline CDR1 SGHNT, CDR2 YYREEE (reference sequence). There are 14 residues in the CDR3. V was clipped by 0 bases and J by 6 bases, with 11 bases between them. The chain's CDR3 is CASSLAGIPDTQYF. CDR3 nucleotide sequence: TGTGCCAGCAGCTTGGCAGGTATTCCGGATACGCAGTATTTT.

The chain links TRBV6-5 to TRBJ2-5, with TRBD1 as a possible D gene (5 bases). The germline V gene has CDR1 MNHEY and CDR2 SVGAGI. The V end was cut by 2 bases, the J end by 7 bases, with 11 bases between. The CDR3 is 13 residues long. The DNA of the CDR3 is TGTGCCAGCAGTTACAGGACATCGGGGACCCAGTACTTC. Its translation is CASSYRTSGTQYF.

This clonotype was counted a single time. V gene TRBV3-1 combines with J gene TRBJ2-1, with D unresolved. The CDR3 totals 14 residues. Germline assignment: CDR1 LGHDT and CDR2 YNNKEL (reference sequence). V lost 2 bases, J lost 7 bases, and 12 bases lay in between. CDR3 loop: CASSQRVEGNEQFF. Written as DNA, the CDR3 is TGTGCCAGCAGCCAAAGGGTAGAAGGGAATGAGCAGTTCTTC.

V and J are TRBV6-2 or TRBV6-3 and TRBJ2-1, with 8 bases aligning to TRBD1. The ends lost 6 bases at V and 1 base at J; junction bases unmatched: 5. The CDR3 loop spans 15 amino acids. In germline, CDR1 is MNHEY, CDR2 SVGEGT. The CDR3 bases are TGTGCCAGCAGCCCGGACAGGGCGTCCTACAATGAGCAGTTCTTC. Translated, it gives CASSPDRASYNEQFF.

The chain links TRBV20-1 to TRBJ2-5, with 11 bases fitting TRBD2. Losses at the gene ends were 3 bases for V and 3 bases for J; bases not matched to a gene: 6. The CDR3 runs to 15 residues. CDR1 is DFQATT, CDR2 SNEGSKA, per germline (reference sequence). CDR3 sequence reads: CSARGPTSGKETQYF. The CDR3 DNA reads as TGCAGTGCTAGGGGTCCGACTAGCGGGAAAGAGACCCAGTACTTC.

The V gene is TRBV4-1, the J gene TRBJ2-1; 8 bases match TRBD2. Germline V gene lookup returns CDR1 MGHRA and CDR2 YSYEKL. V lost 2 bases, J lost 12 bases, and 12 bases stayed unmatched. The CDR3 is 15 residues long. For the CDR3, the DNA is TGCGCCAGCAGCCAACCGAACAGCGGGAGAGGAGTGCAGTTCTTC. Residues: CASSQPNSGRGVQFF.

The CDR3 DNA sequence: TGTGCCAGCAGCTTTGCGAAGACTAGCGGGGTCGGTGAGACCCAGTACTTC. Protein product: CASSFAKTSGVGETQYF. This chain links TRBV7-8 with TRBJ2-5, with 11 bases lining up with TRBD2. Germline V lookup: CDR1 SGHVS, CDR2 FQNEAQ. The CDR3 totals 17 residues. V lost 3 bases and J lost 5; bases outside the gene matches: 11.

The chain recombines TRBV20-1 with TRBJ2-7, with TRBD1 identical over 8 bases. The J segment lost 6 bases and the V segment lost 3 bases, leaving 10 bases of the junction unmatched. Germline-derived CDR1 and CDR2 are DFQATT and SNEGSKA (reference sequence). The CDR3 extends over 14 amino acids. CDR3 sequence (DNA): TGCAGTGCTAGGCAAGACAGGGGAAATGGCGAGCAGTACTTC. This codes for CSARQDRGNGEQYF.

This clonotype was detected once. V usage is TRBV20-1 and J usage is TRBJ1-3, with 7 nucleotides matching TRBD1. V shed 6 bases and J 0 bases; nucleotides not matched to a gene: 2. This CDR3 spans 13 amino acids. The germline V gene has CDR1 DFQATT and CDR2 SNEGSKA (reference sequence). Here the CDR3 DNA reads TGCAGTGCCTGGGACAGCTCTGGAAACACCATATATTTT. Translated, it gives CSAWDSSGNTIYF.

The CDR3 DNA is TGTGCCAGCAGCTCACAGAATAATTCACCCCTCCACTTT. It yields the protein CASSSQNNSPLHF. The gene calls are TRBV27 and TRBJ1-6; no firm D call. Deletions cut 6 bases from V and 5 bases from J, with 8 bases between. Germline values: CDR1 MNHEY, CDR2 SMNVEV (reference sequence). The CDR3 spans 13 residues.

This clonotype came up once. The genes are TRBV3-1 and TRBJ2-7; 9 bases line up with TRBD1. CDR1 and CDR2 (germline): LGHDT, YNNKEL (reference sequence). The junction had 7 bases not matched to a gene; V was cut back by 3 bases and J by 4 bases. The CDR3 is 15 amino acids. This CDR3 reads CASSQADRGGYEQYF. DNA for the CDR3: TGTGCCAGCAGCCAGGCTGACAGGGGGGGATACGAGCAGTACTTC.

The rearrangement links TRBV6-5 to TRBJ2-5, with 9 bases lining up with TRBD1. V shed 8 bases, J shed 0 bases, and the junction held 10 bases outside the gene matches. This CDR3 region has 16 residues. The germline gives CDR1 MNHEY, CDR2 SVGAGI. The CDR3 coding sequence is TGTGCCAGCCGATACCCGGGACAGGGTAACCAAGAGACCCAGTACTTC. Translated: CASRYPGQGNQETQYF.

The chain recombines TRBV6-5 with TRBJ2-7; 7 bases agree with TRBD1. V gave up 0 bases and J gave up 3 bases; unmatched junction bases: 5. Germline V gene data show CDR1 as MNHEY and CDR2 as SVGAGI. This CDR3 comprises 15 residues. CDR3 residues: CASSYSTGTLYEQYF. For the CDR3, the DNA is TGTGCCAGCAGTTACTCGACAGGGACACTCTACGAGCAGTACTTC.

CDR3 region: CASRSQGRGNTIYF. The CDR3 nucleotides are TGTGCCAGCAGATCACAGGGGAGAGGAAACACCATATATTTT. The chain combines TRBV12-3 or TRBV12-4 with TRBJ1-3, with 7 bases that match TRBD1. The CDR3 has 14 residues. V lost 6 bases to trimming and J lost 4 bases; unmatched junction nucleotides: 6.

The rearrangement joins TRBV6-2 or TRBV6-3 to TRBJ1-5, with no clear D. CDR1 MNHEY and CDR2 SVGEGT come from the germline V gene. This CDR3 is built from 14 residues. V lost 6 bases, J lost 1 base, and 10 bases lay in between. CDR3 nucleotides: TGTGCCAGCAGAAAAGGACGGAGCAATCAGCCCCAGCATTTT. This gives the protein CASRKGRSNQPQHF.

The J gene is TRBJ2-7, the V gene TRBV6-5; 7 bases align to TRBD1. CDR1 and CDR2 (germline): MNHEY, SVGAGI. With 6 bases clipped from V and 6 bases from J, the junction kept 8 bases outside the gene matches. The CDR3 runs 13 residues. The CDR3 is CASRMDRRGEQYF. The CDR3 nucleotides are TGTGCCAGCAGGATGGACAGGCGCGGCGAGCAGTACTTC.

The chain is built from TRBV28 and TRBJ1-1; D gene ambiguous. Germline V gives CDR1 MDHEN, CDR2 SYDVKM. V was trimmed by 5 bases and J by 1 base, leaving 14 bases between them. This CDR3 is built from 15 residues. CDR3 nucleotide sequence: TGTGCCAGCAGTGCACCAACACTCGGGAACACTGAAGCTTTCTTT. Protein sequence: CASSAPTLGNTEAFF.

CDR3 sequence: CAISEAGLGVETQYF. As DNA, the CDR3 is TGTGCCATCAGTGAGGCAGGCCTCGGCGTAGAGACCCAGTACTTC. This chain links TRBV10-3 with TRBJ2-5, with D hard to call. Germline V gene lookup returns CDR1 ENHRY and CDR2 SYGVKD. The CDR3 is made up of 15 amino acids. V was cut by 2 bases and J by 4 bases, with 14 bases left in between.

This chain links TRBV6-1 with TRBJ2-2; D is perhaps TRBD1 (6 bases). The length of the CDR3 is 14 residues. Trimming cost V 5 bases and J 4 bases, with 11 bases left between them. Germline CDR1 MNHNS, CDR2 SASEGT. The CDR3 loop reads CASSLQGSTGELFF. For the CDR3, the DNA is TGTGCCAGCAGTCTCCAGGGGTCCACCGGGGAGCTGTTTTTT.

This sequence joins TRBV20-1 and TRBJ2-3; 12 positions match TRBD2. The CDR3 covers 16 residues. With 0 bases clipped from V and 5 bases from J, the junction kept 6 bases outside the gene matches. CDR1 is DFQATT and CDR2 is SNEGSKA in the germline V gene (reference sequence). The CDR3 nucleotides are TGCAGTGCTAGAGATCCCCTAGCGGGAGGGCGAGATACGCAGTATTTT. This translates into CSARDPLAGGRDTQYF.

This chain connects TRBV3-1 to TRBJ1-6; D may be TRBD1 (5 bases). V lost 4 bases and J lost 9, with 13 bases in between. The CDR3 length is 14 residues. In germline, CDR1 is LGHDT, CDR2 YNNKEL (reference sequence). CDR3 residues: CASSPGTAISPLHF. CDR3 coding DNA: TGTGCCAGCAGCCCCGGGACGGCGATTTCACCCCTCCACTTT.

The chain has TRBV24-1 and TRBJ2-3; 7 bases line up with TRBD2. The germline V gene encodes CDR1 KGHDR and CDR2 SFDVKD. The CDR3 is 14 residues long. V trimming: 9 bases; J trimming: 0 bases; junction bases outside the gene matches: 5. The CDR3 loop is CATGKAGSTDTQYF. CDR3 nucleotide sequence: TGTGCCACCGGGAAAGCGGGGAGCACAGATACGCAGTATTTT.

This clonotype was seen only a few times. The chain has TRBV18 and TRBJ2-2; no reliable D call. Between the trimmed V and J ends, which lost 4 bases and 6 bases, there was a span of 9 bases. The length of the CDR3 is 13 residues. Germline CDR1 and CDR2: KGHSH and LQKENI. DNA of the CDR3: TGTGCCAGCTCACAATCCAGGTCCGGGGAGCTGTTTTTT. Its translation: CASSQSRSGELFF.